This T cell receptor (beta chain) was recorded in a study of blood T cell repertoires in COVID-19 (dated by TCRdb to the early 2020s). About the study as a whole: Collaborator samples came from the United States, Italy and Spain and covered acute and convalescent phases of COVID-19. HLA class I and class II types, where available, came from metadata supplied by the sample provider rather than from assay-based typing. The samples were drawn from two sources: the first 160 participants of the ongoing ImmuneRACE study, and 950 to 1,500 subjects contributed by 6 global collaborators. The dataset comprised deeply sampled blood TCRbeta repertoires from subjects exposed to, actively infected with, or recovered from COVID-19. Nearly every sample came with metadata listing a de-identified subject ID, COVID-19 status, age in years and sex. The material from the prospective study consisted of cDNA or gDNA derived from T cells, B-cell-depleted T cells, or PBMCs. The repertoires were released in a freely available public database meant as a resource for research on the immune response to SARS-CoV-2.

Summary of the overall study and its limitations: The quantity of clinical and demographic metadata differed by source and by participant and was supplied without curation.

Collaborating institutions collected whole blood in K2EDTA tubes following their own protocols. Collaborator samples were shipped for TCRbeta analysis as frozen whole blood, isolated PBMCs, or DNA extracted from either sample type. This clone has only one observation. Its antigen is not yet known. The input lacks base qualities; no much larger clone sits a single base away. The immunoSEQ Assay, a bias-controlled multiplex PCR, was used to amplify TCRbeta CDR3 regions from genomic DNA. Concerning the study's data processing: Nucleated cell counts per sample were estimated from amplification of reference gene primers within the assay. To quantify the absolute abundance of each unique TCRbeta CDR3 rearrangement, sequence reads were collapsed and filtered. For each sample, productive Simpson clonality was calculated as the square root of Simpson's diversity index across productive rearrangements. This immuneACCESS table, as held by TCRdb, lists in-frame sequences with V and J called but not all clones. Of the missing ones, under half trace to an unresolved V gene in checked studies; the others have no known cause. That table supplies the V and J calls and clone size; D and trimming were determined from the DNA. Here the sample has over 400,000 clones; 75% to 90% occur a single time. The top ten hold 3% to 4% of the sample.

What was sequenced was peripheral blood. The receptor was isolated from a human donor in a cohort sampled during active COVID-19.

The CDR3 region: CASSHHWDRGPPLHF. The sequence in DNA is TGTGCCAGCAGCCACCACTGGGACAGGGGACCACCCCTCCACTTT. The sequence is built from TRBV3-1 (or the pseudogene TRBV3-2) and TRBJ1-6; the central 10 bases match TRBD1. For this chain, trimming is 3 bases at the V end and 11 bases at the J end, and the number of junction bases without a gene match is 7. The CDR3 runs 15 residues from the cysteine to the phenylalanine. The entry retains the CDR3 DNA only, 45 bases that are in frame from base 1. CDR1 and CDR2 are read off the germline V gene (reference sequence) as LGHDT and YNNKEL.